These T cell receptor beta chains were read from a single sample in a study of human T cells and chemical hapten exposure. MiXCR, applied by TCRdb to the RACE reads, yields one record per CDR3 protein. Of just under 65,000 distinct CDR3 sequences listed, around 10% were seen once; the top ten hold 2% to 3%. The material sequenced was whole blood, taken in connection with sensitization to the hapten diphenylcyclopropenone (DPC). These receptor sequences come from a woman aged 25 to 39 with alopecia areata. Some clones in this sample may be carry-over from other donors' samples. CDR3s include the opening cysteine and the closing phenylalanine or tryptophan. A D gene is named only where the DNA matches it firmly. The listing skips clone size in some rows; elsewhere it reads once, few, many or a size class.

v_gene	d_gene	abundance	j_gene	CDR3nt	CDR3aa
TRBV6-2/TRBV6-3	.	.	TRBJ1-6	TGTGCCACGGGGACCGGCCGGTCCTATAATTCACCCCTCCACTTT	CATGTGRSYNSPLHF
TRBV7-7	.	few	TRBJ2-2	TGTGCCAGCAGCCGCAGGGAAAACACCGGGGAGCTGTTTTTT	CASSRRENTGELFF
TRBV5-4	TRBD1	few	TRBJ2-2	TGTGCCAGCAGTCCACCGGGACAGGCGAACACCGGGGAGCTGTTTTTT	CASSPPGQANTGELFF
TRBV28	.	many	TRBJ1-5	TGTGCCAGCAGTTCCCGAGAATGGCATTTT	CASSSREWHF
TRBV6-5	.	.	TRBJ1-6	TGTGCCAGCAGCTCGGCTCGTACGGGCAGGGAGATGTCACCCCTCCACTTT	CASSSARTGREMSPLHF
TRBV4-3	.	many	TRBJ2-1	TGCGCCAGCAGCCAGGGCTCCTACAATGAGCAGTTCTTC	CASSQGSYNEQFF
TRBV3-1	TRBD1	few	TRBJ1-3	TGTGCCAGCAGCCAAGATGACAGGGCTGGAAACACCATATATTTT	CASSQDDRAGNTIYF
TRBV11-2	.	.	TRBJ1-3	TGTGCCAGCAGCTTATGGGGGCTCAGGGGAAACACCATATATTTT	CASSLWGLRGNTIYF
TRBV18	.	many	TRBJ2-3	TGTGCCAGCTCACCACCCACCCGAGATACGCAGTATTTT	CASSPPTRDTQYF
TRBV16	.	few	TRBJ1-2	TGTGCCAGCAGCCAATCGGCTGGTGGCTACACCTTC	CASSQSAGGYTF
TRBV11-3	.	many	TRBJ2-5	TGTGCCAGCCGCAATGGGCCACCCAGTCCGGACACCCAGTACTTC	CASRNGPPSPDTQYF
TRBV12-3/TRBV12-4	.	.	TRBJ1-2	TGTGCCAGCAGTCCACGGGTAGGCGGCATGAATAACTATGGCTACACCTTC	CASSPRVGGMNNYGYTF
TRBV5-1	TRBD2	many	TRBJ2-7	TGCGCCAGCAGCCCCCGGACTAGCGGGGGCTACGAGCAGTACTTC	CASSPRTSGGYEQYF
TRBV18	.	many	TRBJ1-5	TGTGCCAGCTCAGCAATGGGTCAGCCCCAGCATTTT	CASSAMGQPQHF
TRBV5-1	TRBD1	.	TRBJ1-1	TGCGCCAGCAGCACGGGACAGGTCCTCCCTTTGAACACTGAAGCTTTCTTT	CASSTGQVLPLNTEAFF
TRBV5-1	TRBD1	.	TRBJ1-4	TGCGCCAGCAGCTTGACATCGGCCGGGACAGGGAATGAAAAACTGTTTTTT	CASSLTSAGTGNEKLFF
TRBV6-4	.	.	TRBJ2-2	TGTGCCAGCAGTGACTCGACCGCGGGGGAGCTGTTTTTT	CASSDSTAGELFF
TRBV4-2	TRBD2	many	TRBJ2-3	TGTGCCAGCAGCCCAGCGGGGCCCTTCACAGATACGCAGTATTTT	CASSPAGPFTDTQYF
TRBV10-3	TRBD2	many	TRBJ2-7	TGTGCCATCAGGGAAATAGCGGGGGACTCCTACGAGCAGTACTTC	CAIREIAGDSYEQYF
TRBV7-2	TRBD2	.	TRBJ2-2	TGTGCCAGCAGCCCGACTAGCGGTAACACCGGGGAGCTGTTTTTT	CASSPTSGNTGELFF
TRBV20-1	.	many	TRBJ2-7	TGCAGTGCTAGAGATCCTCGCTCCTACGAGCAGTACTTC	CSARDPRSYEQYF
TRBV21-1	.	few	TRBJ2-4	TGTGCCAGCCCTCAGGACAGGCTAAAAAACATTCAGTACTTC	CASPQDRLKNIQYF
TRBV20-1	.	many	TRBJ2-3	TGCAGTGCCCGGAGCAGGGCCCCTCGGGATACGCAGTATTTT	CSARSRAPRDTQYF
TRBV12-5	TRBD2	.	TRBJ2-1	TGTGCTAGTGGCGTACTAGCGGGGGGGCCTTGGTCCTACAATGAGCAGTTCTTC	CASGVLAGGPWSYNEQFF
TRBV28	.	many	TRBJ2-1	TGTGCCAGCAGAGCCGGGTCCTACAATGAGCAGTTCTTC	CASRAGSYNEQFF
TRBV9	.	many	TRBJ2-1	TGTGCCAGCAGCGTGGGGTCCACAGGTGGTGAGCAGTTCTTC	CASSVGSTGGEQFF
TRBV4-3	.	.	TRBJ2-3	TGCGCCAGCAGCCAAGATTGGGACACAATAGCAGATACGCAGTATTTT	CASSQDWDTIADTQYF
TRBV27	.	many	TRBJ1-2	TGTGCCAGCAGTTTTTCATCCCGGAGTAGCTATGGCTACACCTTC	CASSFSSRSSYGYTF
TRBV7-9	.	many	TRBJ1-1	TGTGCCAGCACCCCCAGCTCATCGGCGGCCACTGAAGCTTTCTTT	CASTPSSSAATEAFF
TRBV4-2	.	.	TRBJ2-5	TGTGCCAGCAGCCAAGTCGCTTTCGGGACAAACCAAGAGACCCAGTACTTC	CASSQVAFGTNQETQYF
TRBV6-9	.	few	TRBJ2-2	TGTGCCAGCCGAGTGGGACCCCGCCGTGTCTCTACCGGGGAGCTGTTTTTT	CASRVGPRRVSTGELFF
TRBV7-2	.	.	TRBJ1-2	TGTGCCAGCAGCTTAGACGGCAGCAGCTATGGCTACACCTTC	CASSLDGSSYGYTF
TRBV6-5	.	few	TRBJ2-2	TGTGCCAGCAGTTACTTGGGGGGATCGAACACCGGGGAGCTGTTTTTT	CASSYLGGSNTGELFF
TRBV6-1	TRBD1	many	TRBJ1-1	TGTGCCAGCAGTGAATTTGGGACAGGCGGCGGTTCTTTCTTT	CASSEFGTGGGSFF
TRBV5-1	.	.	TRBJ2-5	TGCGCCAGCAGCTTGGACAGGGCAGAGACCCAGTACTTC	CASSLDRAETQYF
TRBV18	TRBD1	few	TRBJ1-5	TGTGCCAGCTCACTAAAGGGACAGGGGGCAGGAAGCAATCAGCCCCAGCATTTT	CASSLKGQGAGSNQPQHF
TRBV30	TRBD2	few	TRBJ2-1	TGTGCCTTCGCTAGCGGCAATGAGCAGTTCTTC	CAFASGNEQFF
TRBV7-3	.	many	TRBJ2-5	TGTGCCAGCAGCTTTACATACCAAGAGACCCAGTACTTC	CASSFTYQETQYF
TRBV4-3	.	.	TRBJ2-6	TGCGCCAGCAGCCAACGTCAAGGGGGGTCCTCTGGGGCCAACGTCCTGACTTTC	CASSQRQGGSSGANVLTF
TRBV12-3/TRBV12-4	.	many	TRBJ1-5	TGTGCCAGCAGTTCTGCTGACAGCCTCGGGCAGCCCCAGCATTTT	CASSSADSLGQPQHF
TRBV28	.	.	TRBJ2-6	TGTGCCAGCAGTTCACATACCAGCTCTGGGGCCAACGTCCTGACTTTC	CASSSHTSSGANVLTF
TRBV7-8	.	few	TRBJ2-7	TGTGCCAGCAGCTTAGGGACCACCTACGAGCAGTACTTC	CASSLGTTYEQYF
TRBV5-1	.	.	TRBJ1-3	TGCGCCAGCAGCTTGGAACCGACCTCTGGAAACACCATATATTTT	CASSLEPTSGNTIYF
TRBV19	.	.	TRBJ1-5	TGTGCCAGTAGTATGCTGTTTAGCAATCAGCCCCAGCATTTT	CASSMLFSNQPQHF
TRBV2	TRBD2	many	TRBJ2-1	TGTGCCAGCAGTATACTAGCGGGGGGGACCTACAATGAGCAGTTCTTC	CASSILAGGTYNEQFF
TRBV12-3/TRBV12-4	.	.	TRBJ2-1	TGTGCCAGCAGTCAGACAGTGCTTTACTACAATGAGCAGTTCTTC	CASSQTVLYYNEQFF
TRBV29-1	.	few	TRBJ2-1	TGCAGCGCGCGAACTAACAATGAGCAGTTCTTC	CSARTNNEQFF
TRBV14	TRBD2	few	TRBJ2-3	TGTGCCAGCAGCTTATCAGGACTAGCGGGAATGGGAGATACGCAGTATTTT	CASSLSGLAGMGDTQYF
TRBV7-9	.	many	TRBJ2-7	TGTGCCAGCAGCCACACTATGGAGCAGTACTTC	CASSHTMEQYF
TRBV27	.	.	TRBJ2-5	TGTGCCAGCAGTTTACCGGACCTAGCTGGCGAGACCCAGTACTTC	CASSLPDLAGETQYF
TRBV7-2	.	many	TRBJ1-4	TGTGCCAGCAGCTTATTCCCCAGTACAACTAATGAAAAACTGTTTTTT	CASSLFPSTTNEKLFF
TRBV30	TRBD1	.	TRBJ1-5	TGTGCCTGGACCCAGGGGCAGGGGGACAATCATCCCCAGCATTTT	CAWTQGQGDNHPQHF
TRBV20-1	TRBD2	.	TRBJ2-1	TGCAGTGCTAGAGTTCTAGCGGGACCTGGGGGGGCATTGGATGAGCAGTTCTTC	CSARVLAGPGGALDEQFF
TRBV6-1	.	few	TRBJ2-3	TGTGCCAGCAGTGAAGCCCCGACAACGCCCACAGATACGCAGTATTTT	CASSEAPTTPTDTQYF
TRBV7-6	TRBD1	many	TRBJ2-7	TGTGCCAGCAGTACCGGGACAGGCACTTCTTCGTACGAGCAGTACTTC	CASSTGTGTSSYEQYF
TRBV28	.	many	TRBJ2-3	TGTGCCAGCTCGGTTGGGGCAGATACGCAGTATTTT	CASSVGADTQYF
TRBV30	.	.	TRBJ1-6	TGTGCCTGGAGTGTCCTTGGGCCGTCACCCCTCCACTTT	CAWSVLGPSPLHF
TRBV10-3	TRBD1	many	TRBJ1-6	TGTGCCATCAGGGGGACAGTTGGTTCACCCCTCCACTTT	CAIRGTVGSPLHF
TRBV15	TRBD1	many	TRBJ1-6	TGTGCCACCAGCAGACAGACAGGGCTCAATTCACCCCTCCACTTT	CATSRQTGLNSPLHF
TRBV7-2	.	.	TRBJ2-3	TGTGCCAGCAGCGGAATAGGTACGCAGTATTTT	CASSGIGTQYF